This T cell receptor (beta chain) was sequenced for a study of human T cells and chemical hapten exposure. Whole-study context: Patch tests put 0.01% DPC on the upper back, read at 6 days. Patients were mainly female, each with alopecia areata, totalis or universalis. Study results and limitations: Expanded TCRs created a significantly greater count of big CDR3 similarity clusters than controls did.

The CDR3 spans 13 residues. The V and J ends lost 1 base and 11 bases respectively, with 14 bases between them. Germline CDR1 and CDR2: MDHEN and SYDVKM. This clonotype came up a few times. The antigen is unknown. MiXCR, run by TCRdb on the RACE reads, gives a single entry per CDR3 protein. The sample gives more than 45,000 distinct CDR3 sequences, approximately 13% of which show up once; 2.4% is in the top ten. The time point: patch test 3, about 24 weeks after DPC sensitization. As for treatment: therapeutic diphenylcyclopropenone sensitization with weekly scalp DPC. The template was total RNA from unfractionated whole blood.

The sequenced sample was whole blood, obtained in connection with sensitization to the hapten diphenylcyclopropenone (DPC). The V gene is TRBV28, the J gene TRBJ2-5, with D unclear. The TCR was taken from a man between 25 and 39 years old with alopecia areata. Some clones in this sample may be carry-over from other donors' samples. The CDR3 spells CASSLSISRGQYF. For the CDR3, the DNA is TGTGCCAGCAGTTTATCAATAAGCCGTGGACAGTACTTC.